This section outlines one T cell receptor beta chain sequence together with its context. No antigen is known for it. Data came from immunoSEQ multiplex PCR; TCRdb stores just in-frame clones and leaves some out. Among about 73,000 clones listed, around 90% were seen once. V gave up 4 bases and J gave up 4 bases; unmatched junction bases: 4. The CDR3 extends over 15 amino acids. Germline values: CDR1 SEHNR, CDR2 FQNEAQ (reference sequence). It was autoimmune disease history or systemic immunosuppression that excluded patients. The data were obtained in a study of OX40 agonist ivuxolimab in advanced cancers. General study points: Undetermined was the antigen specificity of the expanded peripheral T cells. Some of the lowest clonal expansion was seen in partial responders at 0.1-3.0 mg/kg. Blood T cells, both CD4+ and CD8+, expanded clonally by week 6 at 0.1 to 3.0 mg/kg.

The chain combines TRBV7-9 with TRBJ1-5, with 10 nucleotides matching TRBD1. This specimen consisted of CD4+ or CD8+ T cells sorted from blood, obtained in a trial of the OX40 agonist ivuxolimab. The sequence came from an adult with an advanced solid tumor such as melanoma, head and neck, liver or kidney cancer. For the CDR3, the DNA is TGTGCCAGCAGCTCCCCGGGACAGGGGAATCAGCCCCAGCATTTT. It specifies CASSSPGQGNQPQHF.